These 16 T cell receptor beta chains originate from one sample sequenced in a study of shared clonotypes between healthy human individuals. The repertoire was sequenced with immunoSEQ multiplex PCR; TCRdb's copy has only in-frame clones and lacks some. The repertoire holds a few million clones, with about nine tenths as singletons. Sample: naive CD4+ T cells from PBMCs. Subset given: CD45RA+ positively selected. The receptors were sampled from a man between 18 and 29 years old in good health. Some clones in this sample may be carry-over from other donors' samples.

This clone was seen a single time. The chain has TRBV5-4 and TRBJ2-5; no clear D. Germline values: CDR1 SGHNT, CDR2 YYREEE (reference sequence). Trimming took 0 bases from V and 2 from J, leaving 8 bases between them. The CDR3 sequence is 14 residues long. CDR3 residues: CASSLASRQETQYF. The CDR3 bases are TGTGCCAGCAGCTTGGCCTCAAGGCAAGAGACCCAGTACTTC.

The rearrangement joins TRBV6-8 to TRBJ2-7; D is unresolved. Trimming removed 6 bases from V and 3 bases from J, with 9 bases in between. There are 12 residues in the CDR3. Germline-derived CDR1 and CDR2 are MNHGY and SAAAGT. CDR3 DNA sequence: TGTGCCAGCAGCCGTCAAGACTACGAGCAGTACTTC. Its protein product is CASSRQDYEQYF.

V is TRBV19 and J is TRBJ1-5, with 8 bases matching TRBD1. The CDR3 is 16 residues long. CDR1 is LNHDA and CDR2 is SQIVND in the germline V gene (reference sequence). V trimming: 7 bases; J trimming: 4 bases; junction bases outside the gene matches: 12. CDR3 protein: CASMVVWQGANQPQHF. CDR3 DNA sequence: TGTGCCAGTATGGTTGTTTGGCAGGGGGCGAATCAGCCCCAGCATTTT.

This clone was found once. The DNA for the CDR3 is TGCAGCGTTGTGAGGGGAGGGGGCGCGGGCTACACCTTC. Protein product: CSVVRGGGAGYTF. The chain recombines TRBV29-1 with TRBJ1-2, with TRBD1 matching 7 bases. Germline lookup yields CDR1 SQVTM and CDR2 ANQGSEA. The CDR3 contains 13 residues. The V gene end was trimmed by 4 bases and the J gene end by 8 bases; junction bases not matched to a gene: 10. Complete variable domain (other parts from reference TRBV29-1 and TRBJ1-2): SAVISQKPSRDICQRGTSLTIQCQVDSQVTMMFWYRQQPGQSLTLIATANQGSEATYESGFVIDKFPISRPNLTFSTLTVSNMSPEDSSIYLCSVVRGGGAGYTFGSGTRLTVV.

The rearrangement joins TRBV11-2 to TRBJ2-1, with D uncertain. The CDR3 totals 12 residues. In germline, CDR1 is SGHAT, CDR2 FQNNGV. Deletions cut 5 bases from V and 4 bases from J, with 6 bases between. For the CDR3, the DNA is TGTGCCAGCAGCCCTGAATACAATGAGCAGTTCTTC. Its protein is CASSPEYNEQFF.

The sample holds one count of this clone. This CDR3 is also generated by other DNA sequences in the sample. V gene TRBV18 combines with J gene TRBJ2-5; D gene ambiguous. The CDR3 covers 14 residues. The germline V gene encodes CDR1 KGHSH and CDR2 LQKENI. Trimming stripped 0 bases from V and 2 bases from J, with 7 bases between. CDR3 protein: CASSPPNRQETQYF. CDR3 coding DNA: TGTGCCAGCTCACCACCGAACCGTCAAGAGACCCAGTACTTC.

This rearrangement joins TRBV6-1 to TRBJ1-1; the D gene is possibly TRBD1 (5 bases). Between the trimmed V and J ends, which lost 5 bases and 5 bases, there was a span of 18 bases. Germline V gene data show CDR1 as MNHNS and CDR2 as SASEGT. This CDR3 contains 15 residues. The CDR3 spells CASSPPFGGWTEAFF. In DNA form, the CDR3 reads TGTGCCAGCAGTCCCCCTTTTGGGGGATGGACTGAAGCTTTCTTT.

The chain carries TRBV18 and TRBJ2-5; D call uncertain. The CDR3 contains 15 residues. CDR1 KGHSH and CDR2 LQKENI come from the germline V gene. V lost 5 bases and J lost 5, with 18 bases in between. The CDR3 protein is CASSSGPQAQETQYF. CDR3 DNA sequence: TGTGCCAGCTCATCTGGTCCCCAGGCACAGGAGACCCAGTACTTC.

The chain combines TRBV5-1 with TRBJ2-3; TRBD1 matches 9 bases. This CDR3 is 14 amino acids long. The J segment lost 8 bases and the V segment lost 4 bases, leaving 8 bases of the junction unmatched. In germline, CDR1 is SGHRS, CDR2 YFSETQ. CDR3 protein: CASSEDRGPPTQYF. CDR3 DNA sequence: TGCGCCAGCAGCGAGGACAGGGGACCACCTACGCAGTATTTT.

V gene TRBV5-5 combines with J gene TRBJ2-3; weak D call: TRBD1 (6 bases). This CDR3 has 15 amino acids. Germline-derived CDR1 and CDR2 are SGHKS and YYEKEE (reference sequence). The germline V and J ends were trimmed by 4 bases and 3 bases, with 15 bases remaining between them. The CDR3 DNA reads TGTGCCAGCAGCCCCCAGGGGTTGTGGACAGATACGCAGTATTTT. Its translation: CASSPQGLWTDTQYF. Looking up the rest from reference TRBV5-5 and TRBJ2-3 gives the full variable domain: DAGVTQSPTHLIKTRGQQVTLRCSPISGHKSVSWYQQVLGQGPQFIFQYYEKEERGRGNFPDRFSARQFPNYSSELNVNALLLGDSALYLCASSPQGLWTDTQYFGPGTRLTVL.

This clone was observed a single time. The chain couples TRBV5-6 to TRBJ2-7, with TRBD2 matching over 8 bases. This CDR3 spans 15 amino acids. The germline V gene has CDR1 SGHDT and CDR2 YYEEEE. V shed 0 bases and J 0 bases; nucleotides not matched to a gene: 2. The CDR3 is CASSLGLAGSYEQYF. As DNA, the CDR3 is TGTGCCAGCAGCTTGGGGCTAGCGGGCTCCTACGAGCAGTACTTC.

This chain uses TRBV30 with TRBJ2-3; D gene ambiguous. The germline V gene has CDR1 GTSNPN and CDR2 SVGIG (reference sequence). With 2 bases removed from V and 5 bases from J, the gap between germline ends came to 5 bases. This CDR3 region has 11 residues. Here the CDR3 reads CAWSIGDTQYF. As DNA, the CDR3 is TGTGCCTGGAGTATCGGAGATACGCAGTATTTT.

The rearrangement joins TRBV6-4 to TRBJ2-2, with D perhaps TRBD1 or TRBD2 (6 bases each). This CDR3 region has 15 residues. The V gene lost 5 bases and the J gene lost 2 bases, with 12 bases spanning the gap. In germline, CDR1 is MRHNA, CDR2 SNTAGT. The CDR3 DNA sequence: TGTGCCAGCAGTCCGGGGGCCAGAAACACCGGGGAGCTGTTTTTT. Amino acids: CASSPGARNTGELFF.

The chain combines TRBV7-9 with TRBJ1-5; D call uncertain. The germline V gene has CDR1 SEHNR and CDR2 FQNEAQ (reference sequence). V lost 4 bases and J 3 bases, leaving 10 bases between the germline ends. This CDR3 is 14 amino acids long. The CDR3, as DNA: TGTGCCAGCAGCTATGGACGGGACAATCAGCCCCAGCATTTT. Translation: CASSYGRDNQPQHF. Combining the CDR3 with reference TRBV7-9 and TRBJ1-5 gives the whole variable domain DTGVSQNPRHKITKRGQNVTFRCDPISEHNRLYWYRQTLGQGPEFLTYFQNEAQLEKSRLLSDRFSAERPKGSFSTLEIQRTEQGDSAMYLCASSYGRDNQPQHFGDGTRLSIL.

The chain links TRBV6-4 to TRBJ2-3, with a tentative D call TRBD2 (5 bases). Germline V gene data show CDR1 as MRHNA and CDR2 as SNTAGT. V lost 3 bases, J lost 0 bases, and 10 bases lay in between. The CDR3 covers 15 residues. The CDR3 DNA reads TGTGCCAGCAGTGAATACGGGATCAGCACAGATACGCAGTATTTT. This gives the protein CASSEYGISTDTQYF.

The chain carries TRBV2 and TRBJ2-7, with 9 bases matching TRBD1. The trim removed 8 bases at V and 7 bases at J, leaving 15 bases unmatched. This CDR3 spans 15 amino acids. The germline CDR1 and CDR2 sequences are SNHLY and FYNNEI. The CDR3 DNA follows: TGTGCCAGCTCGACCTGGAGGACAGGGGATGGGGAGCAGTACTTC. It translates to CASSTWRTGDGEQYF.